These 12 T cell receptor beta chains share one sample of origin, sequenced in a study of shared clonotypes between healthy human individuals. Method: immunoSEQ multiplex PCR; TCRdb's copy keeps in-frame clones and lacks some. Of 550,000 to 700,000 clones in the sample, around four fifths were seen once. Specimen: memory CD4+ T cells sorted from blood. Documented subset: CD45RA-negative fraction. The source is a woman under 40 in good health.

This chain connects TRBV11-2 to TRBJ2-5; D perhaps matches TRBD2 (6 bases). V was pared by 5 bases and J by 5 bases, with 21 bases between. The CDR3 consists of 16 residues. Germline loops: CDR1 SGHAT, CDR2 FQNNGV. Written as DNA, the CDR3 is TGTGCCAGCAGCCCCCCGGCCCGGACGGGGAGGGAGACCCAGTACTTC. Its translation is CASSPPARTGRETQYF.

The chain uses TRBV5-1 and TRBJ1-2; 9 positions agree with TRBD1. The CDR3 covers 14 residues. Germline trimming cut 4 bases from V and 4 bases from J; bases unmatched to any gene: 5. Germline V gives CDR1 SGHRS, CDR2 YFSETQ. The CDR3 DNA reads TGCGCCAGCAGCACCCGGACAGGGGCCTATGGCTACACCTTC. This sequence encodes CASSTRTGAYGYTF.

The chain is built from TRBV6-5 and TRBJ2-2, with D hard to call. Between the trimmed V and J ends, which lost 7 bases and 4 bases, there was a span of 10 bases. Germline values: CDR1 MNHEY, CDR2 SVGAGI. The CDR3 is 13 amino acids. The DNA of the CDR3 is TGTGCCAGCACTTCGCGCGTCACCGGGGAGCTGTTTTTT. Its protein product is CASTSRVTGELFF.

This chain connects TRBV7-2 to TRBJ1-1; the D is unclear. This CDR3 is 14 amino acids long. From germline, CDR1 is SGHTA and CDR2 FQGNSA. V was shortened by 5 bases and J by 1 base, with 11 bases between the two germline ends. CDR3 in amino acids: CASSPRAWNTEAFF. Written as DNA, the CDR3 is TGTGCCAGCAGCCCGCGGGCCTGGAACACTGAAGCTTTCTTT.

This clone was counted between two and nine times. The rearrangement uses TRBV6-1 and TRBJ2-7; 7 bases map to TRBD1. Per the germline V gene, CDR1 is MNHNS and CDR2 is SASEGT. The CDR3 covers 15 residues. Trimming took 3 bases from V and 5 from J; bases not matched to a gene: 10. The CDR3 nucleotides read TGTGCCAGCAGTGAGCTAGACAGGGTTCTCGACGAGCAGTACTTC. Translation gives CASSELDRVLDEQYF.

The chain combines TRBV30 with TRBJ2-3; 7 bases map to TRBD2. This CDR3 has 12 amino acids. J gave up 4 bases and V 8 bases, and 6 bases lay outside the gene matches. Germline CDR1 GTSNPN, CDR2 SVGIG (reference sequence). CDR3 protein: CAQRREADTQYF. In DNA, the CDR3 is TGTGCCCAGCGCCGGGAGGCAGATACGCAGTATTTT.

This clone was picked up one time. The rearrangement joins TRBV6-6 to TRBJ2-3; 12 bases match TRBD2. There are 16 residues in the CDR3. The junction had 9 bases not matched to a gene; V was cut back by 5 bases and J by 6 bases. Germline V gene sequence: CDR1 MNHNY, CDR2 SVGAGI (reference sequence). Written as DNA, the CDR3 is TGTGCCAGCAGTCCGACTAGCGGGAGTAGGGGCGATACGCAGTATTTT. As protein: CASSPTSGSRGDTQYF.

The gene calls are TRBV11-3 and TRBJ2-5, with D possibly TRBD2 on 5 matching bases. The CDR3 loop spans 16 amino acids. Germline V gene sequence: CDR1 SGHNT, CDR2 YENEEA. V was cut by 1 base and J by 4 bases, with 16 bases left in between. CDR3 bases: TGTGCCAGCAGCTTAGGGGGAGCGATCGGAGGAGAGACCCAGTACTTC. Residues: CASSLGGAIGGETQYF.

The rearrangement uses TRBV19 and TRBJ2-3; D gene uncertain. Germline V gene data show CDR1 as LNHDA and CDR2 as SQIVND (reference sequence). V was trimmed by 5 bases and J by 1 base, leaving 10 bases between them. There are 14 residues in the CDR3. CDR3 residues: CASSHDTRTDTQYF. The DNA for the CDR3 is TGTGCCAGTAGTCATGACACTCGCACAGATACGCAGTATTTT.

The rearrangement uses TRBV28 and TRBJ1-2; 8 nucleotides agree with TRBD1. The germline gives CDR1 MDHEN, CDR2 SYDVKM. The ends lost 7 bases at V and 2 bases at J; junction bases unmatched: 9. The CDR3 extends over 15 amino acids. The CDR3 DNA sequence: TGTGCCAGCACTGTAGGACAGGGTAACAACTATGGCTACACCTTC. This gives the protein CASTVGQGNNYGYTF.

This chain uses TRBV6-5 with TRBJ1-4, with D tentatively TRBD1 (5 bases). CDR3 length equals 14 residues. V was shortened by 5 bases and J by 10 bases, with 17 bases between the two germline ends. CDR1 MNHEY and CDR2 SVGAGI come from the germline V gene. The CDR3 spells CASSLGTVIGKLFF. Here the CDR3 DNA reads TGTGCCAGCAGTCTAGGGACCGTGATCGGAAAACTGTTTTTT.

CDR3 DNA sequence: TGTGCCAGCAGCTTAGGTTTGGCGGTAATCTACGAGCAGTACTTC. It translates to CASSLGLAVIYEQYF. V gene TRBV11-2 combines with J gene TRBJ2-7, with D unresolved. The germline gives CDR1 SGHAT, CDR2 FQNNGV. The CDR3 spans 15 residues. V lost 1 base and J 3 bases, leaving 13 bases between the germline ends.